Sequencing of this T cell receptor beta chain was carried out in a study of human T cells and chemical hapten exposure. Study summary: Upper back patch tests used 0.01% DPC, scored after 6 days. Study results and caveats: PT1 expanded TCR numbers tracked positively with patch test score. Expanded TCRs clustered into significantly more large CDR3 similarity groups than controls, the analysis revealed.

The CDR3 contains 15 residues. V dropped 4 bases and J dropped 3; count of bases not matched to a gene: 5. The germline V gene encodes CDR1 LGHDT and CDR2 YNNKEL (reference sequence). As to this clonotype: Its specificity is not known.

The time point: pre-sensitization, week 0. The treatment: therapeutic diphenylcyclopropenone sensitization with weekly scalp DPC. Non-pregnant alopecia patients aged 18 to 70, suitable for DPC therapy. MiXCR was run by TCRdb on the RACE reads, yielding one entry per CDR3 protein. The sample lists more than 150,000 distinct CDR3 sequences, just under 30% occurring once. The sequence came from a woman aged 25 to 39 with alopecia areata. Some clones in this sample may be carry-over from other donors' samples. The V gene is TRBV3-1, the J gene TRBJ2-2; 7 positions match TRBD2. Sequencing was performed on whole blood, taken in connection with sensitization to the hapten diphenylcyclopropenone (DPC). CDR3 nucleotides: TGTGCCAGCAGCCCCTGGGAGGGCGACACCGGGGAGCTGTTTTTT. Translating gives CASSPWEGDTGELFF.